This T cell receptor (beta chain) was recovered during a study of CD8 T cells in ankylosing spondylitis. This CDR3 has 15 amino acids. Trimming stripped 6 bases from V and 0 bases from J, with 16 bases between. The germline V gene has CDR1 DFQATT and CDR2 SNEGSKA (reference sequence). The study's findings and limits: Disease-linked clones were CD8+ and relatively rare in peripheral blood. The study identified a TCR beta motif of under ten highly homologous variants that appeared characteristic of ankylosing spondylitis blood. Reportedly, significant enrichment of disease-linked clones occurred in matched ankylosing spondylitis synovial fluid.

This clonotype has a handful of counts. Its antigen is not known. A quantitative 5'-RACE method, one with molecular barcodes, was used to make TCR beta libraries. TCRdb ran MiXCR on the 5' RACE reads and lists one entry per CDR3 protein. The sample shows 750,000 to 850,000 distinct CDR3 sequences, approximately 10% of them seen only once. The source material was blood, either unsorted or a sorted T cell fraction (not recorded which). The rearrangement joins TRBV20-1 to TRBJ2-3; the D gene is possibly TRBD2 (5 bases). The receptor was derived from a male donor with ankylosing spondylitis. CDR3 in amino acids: CSALDAGTSTDTQYF. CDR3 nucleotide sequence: TGCAGTGCCCTGGACGCGGGTACGAGCACAGATACGCAGTATTTT.